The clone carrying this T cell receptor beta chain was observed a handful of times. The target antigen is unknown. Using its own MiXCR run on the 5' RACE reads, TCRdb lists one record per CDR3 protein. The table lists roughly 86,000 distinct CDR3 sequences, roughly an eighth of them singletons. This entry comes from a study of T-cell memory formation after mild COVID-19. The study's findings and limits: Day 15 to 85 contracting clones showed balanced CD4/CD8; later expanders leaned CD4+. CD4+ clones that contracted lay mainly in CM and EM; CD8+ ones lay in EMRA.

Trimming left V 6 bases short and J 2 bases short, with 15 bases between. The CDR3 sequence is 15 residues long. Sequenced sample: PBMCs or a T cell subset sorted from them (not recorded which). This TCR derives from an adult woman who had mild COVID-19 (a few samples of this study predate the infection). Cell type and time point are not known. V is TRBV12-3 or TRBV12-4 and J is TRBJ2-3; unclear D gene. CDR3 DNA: TGTGCCAGCAGGATAGGCGGTGGGAACACAGATACGCAGTATTTT. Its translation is CASRIGGGNTDTQYF.